This TCR beta chain derives from a study of cytomegalovirus exposure and HLA in healthy donors. Whole-study results and caveats: The study designated roughly 160 TCR beta chains cytomegalovirus-associated.

PCR used 60 Vbeta primers and 13 Jbeta primers. TCRdb's copy holds only in-frame clones and misses some; the assay was immunoSEQ multiplex PCR. The sample shows roughly 200,000 clones, around four fifths of them seen only once. A few counts support this clone. What it recognizes is unknown. Despite likely unrecorded immune exposures, the donors were nominally healthy at the time of sampling. The origin of this receptor is a woman between 35 and 50 years old in good health and CMV-seronegative. Sequenced sample: PBMCs.

CDR3 protein: CASSLGQGYNSPLHF. The CDR3 bases are TGTGCCAGCAGCTTAGGACAGGGGTATAATTCACCCCTCCACTTT. The gene calls are TRBV11-2 and TRBJ1-6, with TRBD1 matching over 8 bases. The CDR3 covers 15 residues. The V gene's germline CDR1 is SGHAT and CDR2 FQNNGV. V lost 1 base and J lost 4; bases outside the gene matches: 0.